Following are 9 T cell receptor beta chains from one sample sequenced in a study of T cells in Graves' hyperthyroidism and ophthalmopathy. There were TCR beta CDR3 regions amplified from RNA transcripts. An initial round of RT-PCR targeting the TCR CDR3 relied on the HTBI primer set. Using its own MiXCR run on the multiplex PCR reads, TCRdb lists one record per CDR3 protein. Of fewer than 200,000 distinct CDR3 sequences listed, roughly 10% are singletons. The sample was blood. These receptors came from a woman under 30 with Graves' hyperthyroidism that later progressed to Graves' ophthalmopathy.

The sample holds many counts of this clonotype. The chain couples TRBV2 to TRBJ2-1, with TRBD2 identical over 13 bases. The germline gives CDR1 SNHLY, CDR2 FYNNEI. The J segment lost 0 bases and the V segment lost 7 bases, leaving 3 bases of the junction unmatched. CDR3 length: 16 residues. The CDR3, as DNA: TGTGCCAGCAAGAGGACTAGCGGGAGCTCCTACAATGAGCAGTTCTTC. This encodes CASKRTSGSSYNEQFF.

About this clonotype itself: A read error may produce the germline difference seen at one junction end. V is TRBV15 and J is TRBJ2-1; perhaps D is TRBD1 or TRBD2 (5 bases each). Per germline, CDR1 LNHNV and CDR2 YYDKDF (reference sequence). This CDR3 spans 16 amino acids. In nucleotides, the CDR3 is TGTGCCACCAGCAGAGATGTGTGGGACCCCGACAATGGGCAGTTCTTC. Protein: CATSRDVWDPDNGQFF.

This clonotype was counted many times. CDR3 DNA: TGTGCCAGCTCACGTACCGGGACTAGCGGCTACAATGAGCAGTTCTTC. Residues: CASSRTGTSGYNEQFF. The rearrangement joins TRBV18 to TRBJ2-1; 11 bases match TRBD2. The V gene's germline CDR1 is KGHSH and CDR2 LQKENI. V lost 4 bases and J lost 3; bases outside the gene matches: 5. This CDR3 has 16 residues.

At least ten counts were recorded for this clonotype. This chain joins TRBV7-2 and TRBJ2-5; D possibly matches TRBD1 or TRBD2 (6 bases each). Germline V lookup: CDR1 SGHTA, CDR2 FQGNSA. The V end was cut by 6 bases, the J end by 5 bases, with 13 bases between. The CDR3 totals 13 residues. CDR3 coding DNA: TGTGCCAGCAGACTCGGGGGCGGGGAGACCCAGTACTTC. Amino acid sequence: CASRLGGGETQYF.

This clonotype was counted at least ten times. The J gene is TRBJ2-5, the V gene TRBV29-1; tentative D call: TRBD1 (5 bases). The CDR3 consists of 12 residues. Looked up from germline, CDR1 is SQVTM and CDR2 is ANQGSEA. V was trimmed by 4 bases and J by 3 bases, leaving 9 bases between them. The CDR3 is CSVGVREETQYF. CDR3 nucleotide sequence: TGCAGCGTTGGGGTCAGGGAAGAGACCCAGTACTTC.

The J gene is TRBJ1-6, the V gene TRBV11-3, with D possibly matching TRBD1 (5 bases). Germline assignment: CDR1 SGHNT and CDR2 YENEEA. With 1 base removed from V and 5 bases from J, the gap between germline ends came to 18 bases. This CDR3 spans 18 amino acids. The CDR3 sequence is CASSLVTPGSVHNSPLHF. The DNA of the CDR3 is TGTGCCAGCAGCTTAGTGACGCCAGGGTCGGTTCATAATTCACCCCTCCACTTT.

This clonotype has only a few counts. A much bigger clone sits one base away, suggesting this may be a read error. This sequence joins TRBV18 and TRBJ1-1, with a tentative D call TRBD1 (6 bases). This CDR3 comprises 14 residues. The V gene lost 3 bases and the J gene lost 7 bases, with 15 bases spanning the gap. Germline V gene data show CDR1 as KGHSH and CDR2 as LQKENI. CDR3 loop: CASSPSTGLNEAFF. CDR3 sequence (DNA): TGTGCCAGCTCACCCTCGACAGGACTAAATGAAGCTTTCTTT.

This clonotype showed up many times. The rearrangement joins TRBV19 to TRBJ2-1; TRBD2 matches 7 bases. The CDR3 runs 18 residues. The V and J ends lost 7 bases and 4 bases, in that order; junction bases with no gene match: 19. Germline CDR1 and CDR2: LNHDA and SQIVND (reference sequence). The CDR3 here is CASTGGLTERGWYNEQFF. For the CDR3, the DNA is TGTGCCAGTACGGGAGGACTGACAGAGCGGGGCTGGTACAATGAGCAGTTCTTC.

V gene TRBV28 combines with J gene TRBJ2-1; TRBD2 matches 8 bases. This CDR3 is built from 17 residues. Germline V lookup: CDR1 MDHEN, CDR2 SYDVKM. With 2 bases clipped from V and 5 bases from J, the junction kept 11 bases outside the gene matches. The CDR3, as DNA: TGTGCCAGCAGTTTAGTAATAGGGACTAGTTCGCACAATGAGCAGTTCTTC. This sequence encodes CASSLVIGTSSHNEQFF.